The 5 T cell receptor beta chains below come from one sample, sequenced in a study of T-cell memory formation after mild COVID-19. Each CDR3 protein gets one entry after TCRdb re-called the 5' RACE reads with MiXCR. The sample yields about 560,000 distinct CDR3 sequences, roughly a fifth seen once. The sequencing input was PBMCs or a T cell subset sorted from them (not recorded which). The receptors stem from an adult woman who had mild COVID-19 (a few samples of this study predate the infection). Cell type and time point are not known.

The chain recombines TRBV7-2 with TRBJ2-1, with 9 positions matching TRBD1. The V gene's germline CDR1 is SGHTA and CDR2 FQGNSA. V was clipped by 7 bases and J by 3 bases; unmatched bases: 7. This CDR3 contains 15 residues. This CDR3 is CASMLGQGFYNEQFF. The CDR3 DNA reads as TGTGCCAGCATGTTGGGACAGGGTTTCTACAATGAGCAGTTCTTC.

The genes are TRBV4-1 and TRBJ2-2; the D gene is possibly TRBD2 (6 bases). In germline, CDR1 is MGHRA, CDR2 YSYEKL. The CDR3 loop spans 18 amino acids. Trimming took off 4 bases at V and 4 bases at J, with 22 bases between the two ends. The CDR3 sequence is CASSPPRLAVRGTGELFF. DNA of the CDR3: TGCGCCAGCAGCCCGCCGCGATTAGCGGTAAGGGGCACCGGGGAGCTGTTTTTT.

This sequence joins TRBV4-1 and TRBJ1-5; no firm D call. CDR1 is MGHRA and CDR2 is YSYEKL in the germline V gene. The CDR3 loop spans 13 amino acids. With 4 bases removed from V and 3 bases from J, the gap between germline ends came to 7 bases. The CDR3 nucleotides read TGCGCCAGCAGCCCACTCGACAATCAGCCCCAGCATTTT. Translating it yields CASSPLDNQPQHF.

The chain joins TRBV7-3 to TRBJ2-2, with 12 positions matching TRBD1. V shed 6 bases and J 5 bases; nucleotides not matched to a gene: 7. The CDR3 runs 16 residues. The germline CDR1 and CDR2 sequences are SGHTA and FQGTGA. The CDR3 DNA reads TGTGCCAGCAGGCCGCCGGGACAGGGGGCGACCGGGGAGCTGTTTTTT. It encodes CASRPPGQGATGELFF.

The CDR3 protein is CASSLDMFGNEQFF. For the CDR3, the DNA is TGTGCCAGCAGCTTAGATATGTTTGGGAATGAGCAGTTCTTC. The chain combines TRBV11-3 with TRBJ2-1; D remains unclear. Trimming stripped 0 bases from V and 7 bases from J, with 10 bases between. Germline V gene lookup returns CDR1 SGHNT and CDR2 YENEEA. This CDR3 region has 14 residues.